The present T cell receptor beta chain was sequenced within a study of blood T cells in healthy people across ages. Study-wide results and caveats: CMV status of donors was unknown, possibly confounding expanded clonotype changes. TCR beta diversity, measured per million T cells, fell in a roughly linear way with age.

As concerns this clonotype: Its antigen is unidentified.

The CDR3 runs 16 residues. Trimming took 4 bases from V and 1 from J, leaving 16 bases between them. Germline V gives CDR1 MNHNS, CDR2 SASEGT. It was with a sample-barcoded 5' primer and a J-beta primer mix that a second PCR of about 6 to 11 cycles was run. TCRdb called the 5' RACE reads again in MiXCR, with one record for every CDR3 protein. The sample has approximately 850,000 distinct CDR3 sequences, approximately 48% seen once. The draw of peripheral blood yielded ten milliliters from each donor. RNA extraction gave at least 5 micrograms of total RNA per sample. The chain couples TRBV6-1 to TRBJ2-5; either TRBD1 or TRBD2 may fit D (7 bases each). The TCR was taken from a man aged 60 to 75 in good health. The sequenced material came from blood. Written as DNA, the CDR3 is TGTGCCAGCAGTGGGACTAGACAGGGTATCCAAGAGACCCAGTACTTC. It is translated as CASSGTRQGIQETQYF.